This T cell receptor beta chain came from a study of blood T cell repertoires in COVID-19. In the study overall: Both acute and convalescent COVID-19 samples were obtained from the United States, Italy and Spain. T cells, B-cell-depleted T cells, or PBMCs supplied cDNA or gDNA.

Germline V gene lookup returns CDR1 SGHNT and CDR2 YYREEE (reference sequence). Trimming cost V 2 bases and J 7 bases; bases outside gene matches: 6. CDR3 size: 15 residues. Per the study methods: Estimated nucleated cell counts came from reference gene primer amplification. Repertoires were generated with immunoSEQ multiplex PCR, while TCRdb's copy carries only in-frame clones and drops some. The V and J calls and the clone size are those of that table, but D and trimming were determined from the DNA. The profile shows 95,000 to 110,000 clones, 80% to 85% of them singletons. Sequenced sample: peripheral blood. The rearrangement joins TRBV5-4 to TRBJ2-7; 13 nucleotides agree with TRBD2. The TCR originated in a human donor in a cohort sampled during active COVID-19. The CDR3 region is CASSFELAGGGEQYF. CDR3 coding DNA: TGTGCCAGCAGCTTCGAACTAGCGGGAGGGGGGGAGCAGTACTTC.